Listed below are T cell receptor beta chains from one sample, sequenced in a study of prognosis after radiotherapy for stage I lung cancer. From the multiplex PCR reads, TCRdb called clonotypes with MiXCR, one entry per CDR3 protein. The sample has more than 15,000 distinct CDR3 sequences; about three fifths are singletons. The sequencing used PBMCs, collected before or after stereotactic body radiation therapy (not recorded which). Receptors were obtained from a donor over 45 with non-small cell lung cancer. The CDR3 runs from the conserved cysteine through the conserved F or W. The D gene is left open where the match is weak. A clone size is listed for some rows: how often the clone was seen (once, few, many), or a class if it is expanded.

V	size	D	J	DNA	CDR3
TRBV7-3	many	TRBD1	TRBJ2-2	TGTGCCAGCAGCCCCGGGACAGGTGATACCGGGGAGCTGTTTTTT	CASSPGTGDTGELFF
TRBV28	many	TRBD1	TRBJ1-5	TGTGCCAGCAGGCCCCCGACAGGGGGCCAGAGAAGCAATCAGCCCCAGCATTTT	CASRPPTGGQRSNQPQHF
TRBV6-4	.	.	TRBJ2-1	TGTGCCAGCATTGACGACAGCTCCTACAATGAGCAGTTCTTC	CASIDDSSYNEQFF
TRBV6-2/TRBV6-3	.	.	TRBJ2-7	TGTGCCAGCAGTTACCCGACAGAGCGCGAGCAGTACTTC	CASSYPTEREQYF
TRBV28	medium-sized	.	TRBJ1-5	TGTGCCAGCACTCTCCCCGAAGGCCTCAATCAGCCCCAGCATTTT	CASTLPEGLNQPQHF
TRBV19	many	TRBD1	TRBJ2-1	TGTGCCAGTAGTATGCGACAGGGGGCGCGGAATGAGCAGTTCTTC	CASSMRQGARNEQFF
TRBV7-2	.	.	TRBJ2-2	TGTGCCAGCAGCTTAGGAAGGACAGTCCAATTCACCGGGGAGCTGTTTTTT	CASSLGRTVQFTGELFF
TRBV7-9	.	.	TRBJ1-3	TGTGCCAGCAGCCCCGATGCGGGCCACGCCTTAAACACCATATATTTT	CASSPDAGHALNTIYF
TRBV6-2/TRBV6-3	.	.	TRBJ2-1	TGTGCCTGCAGCCTACAAGGGCCGGGTGAGCAGTTCTTC	CACSLQGPGEQFF
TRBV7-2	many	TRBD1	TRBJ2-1	TGTGCCAGCAACCAGGGGGCCAGCTCCTACAATGAGCAGTTCTTC	CASNQGASSYNEQFF
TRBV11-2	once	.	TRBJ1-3	TGTGCCAGCAGCCCATCGGGCGGGAACTCTGGAAACACCATATATTTT	CASSPSGGNSGNTIYF
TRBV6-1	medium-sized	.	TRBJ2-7	TGTGCCAGCAGTGAAGTAGCTAGCGCCTTCGGGGAGCAGTACTTC	CASSEVASAFGEQYF
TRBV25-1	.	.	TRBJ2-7	TGTGCCAGCAGTGAATCACCGGAGGGGACTCTTACCTACGAGCAGTACTTC	CASSESPEGTLTYEQYF
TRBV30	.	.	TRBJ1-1	TGTGCCTGGGGACAGCCTTTGAACACTGAAGCTTTCTTT	CAWGQPLNTEAFF
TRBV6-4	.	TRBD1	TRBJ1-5	TGTGCCAGCAGCCCGGGGACAGGGTTGTATCAGCCCCAGCATTTT	CASSPGTGLYQPQHF
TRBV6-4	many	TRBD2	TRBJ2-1	TGTGCCAGCAGTGAGTTGGGAGGGCTCTCGACCGAGCAGTTCTTC	CASSELGGLSTEQFF
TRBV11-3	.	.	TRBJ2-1	TGTGCCATCCTGGGCAGTGAGCAGTTCTTC	CAILGSEQFF
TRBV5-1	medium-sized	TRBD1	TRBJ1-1	TGCGCCAGCAGCTTGGTGGGACAGGGAGGAAAAACTGAAGCTTTCTTT	CASSLVGQGGKTEAFF
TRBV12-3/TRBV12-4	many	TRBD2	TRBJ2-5	TGTGCCAGCAGAGGGGGACTAGCGGGAGGGTTGGAGACCCAGTACTTC	CASRGGLAGGLETQYF
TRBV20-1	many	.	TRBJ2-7	TGCAGTGCCACGCCTCAGGGCTACGAGCAGTACTTC	CSATPQGYEQYF
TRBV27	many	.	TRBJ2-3	TGTGCCAGCAGGGTTTATGCGGCCGAGACAGATACGCAGTATTTT	CASRVYAAETDTQYF
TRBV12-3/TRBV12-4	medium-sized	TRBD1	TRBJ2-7	TGTGCCAGCAGTTTGAGGGCAGGGGGTAGCTACGAGCAGTACTTC	CASSLRAGGSYEQYF
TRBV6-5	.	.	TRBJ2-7	TGTGCCAGCAGTTACTCGACTAGGAACGAGCAGTACTTC	CASSYSTRNEQYF
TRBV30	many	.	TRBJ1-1	TGTGCCTGGAGTGAAGAAGGGACTGAAGCTTTCTTT	CAWSEEGTEAFF
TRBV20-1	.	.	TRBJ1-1	TGCAGTGCTAGGGGTAATTCCGATACTGAAGCTTTCTTT	CSARGNSDTEAFF
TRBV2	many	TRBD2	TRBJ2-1	TGTGCCAGCAGTTACCTAGCGGGTGAGCAGTTCTTC	CASSYLAGEQFF
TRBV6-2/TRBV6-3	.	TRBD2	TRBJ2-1	TGTGCCAGCAGTTCAACTAGCGGGACCTACAATGAGCAGTTCTTC	CASSSTSGTYNEQFF
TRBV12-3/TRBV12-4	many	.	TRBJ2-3	TGTGCCAGCAGTGGTGGGGGGTTAGCTTCGGATACGCAGTATTTT	CASSGGGLASDTQYF
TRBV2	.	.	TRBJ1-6	TGTGCCAGCAGTCCACAGGTCAAAAATTCACCCCTCCACTTT	CASSPQVKNSPLHF
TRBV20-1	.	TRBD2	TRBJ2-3	TGCAGTGCTAGAGAAGTAGCGGGGGATTTCCCAGATACGCAGTATTTT	CSAREVAGDFPDTQYF
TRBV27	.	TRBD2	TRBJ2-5	TGCGCCAGCAGTTTAGGAGCGGGAGGGCCGTTGGGGGGGGAGACCCATTACTTC	CASSLGAGGPLGGETHYF
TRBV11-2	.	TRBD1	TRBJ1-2	TGTGCCAGCAGCTTAACCCCGACAGGGGAGAGGTTCGATGGCTACACCTTC	CASSLTPTGERFDGYTF
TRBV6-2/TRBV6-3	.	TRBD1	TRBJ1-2	TGTGCCAGCAAGCCCTTTCCCCGGACAGGAATTAACTATGGCTACACCTTC	CASKPFPRTGINYGYTF
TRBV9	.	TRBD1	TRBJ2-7	TGCGCCAGCAGCTACCGGACAGGGAACTACGAGCAGTACTTC	CASSYRTGNYEQYF
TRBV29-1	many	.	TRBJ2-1	TGCAGCGTTGAACTTCTTCCGTGGGGGGTCAATGAGCAGTTCTTC	CSVELLPWGVNEQFF
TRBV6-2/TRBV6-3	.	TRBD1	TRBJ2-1	TGTGCCAGCAGCCCGGGGAAGGGGGCATACAATGAGCAGTTCTTC	CASSPGKGAYNEQFF
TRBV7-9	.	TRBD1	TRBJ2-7	TGTGCCAGCAGACCGGACAGGGCACACAACGAGCAGTACTTC	CASRPDRAHNEQYF
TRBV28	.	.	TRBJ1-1	TGTGCCAGCAGTTTGGCAGGGACCCTAATTGGCACTGAAGCTTTCTTT	CASSLAGTLIGTEAFF
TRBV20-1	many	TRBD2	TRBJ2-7	TGCAGTGCCCGGAGTACTAGCGGGAGCACCGAGCAGTACTTC	CSARSTSGSTEQYF
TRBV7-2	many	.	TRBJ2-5	TGTGCCAGCAGCTCAAGGGGGGACGGGCAAGAGACCCAGTACTTC	CASSSRGDGQETQYF
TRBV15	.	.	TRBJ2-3	TGTGCCACCAGCAGAGATCCCCCGCAGTGGGCTAGGACAGATACGCAGTATTTT	CATSRDPPQWARTDTQYF
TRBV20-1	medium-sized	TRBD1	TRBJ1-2	TGCAGTGCTAGAGATCGGACAGGTGGCGGCTACACCTTC	CSARDRTGGGYTF
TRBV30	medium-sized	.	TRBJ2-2	TGTGCCTGGAGTAGTGACGCCGGGGAGCTGTTTTTT	CAWSSDAGELFF
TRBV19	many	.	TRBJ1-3	TGTGCCAGTAGTTCTTCTCCCGGGACACCTGGAAACACCATATATTTT	CASSSSPGTPGNTIYF
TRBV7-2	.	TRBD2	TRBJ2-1	TGTGCCAGCAGCTTATCACTAGCGGGTAACAATGAGCAGTTCTTC	CASSLSLAGNNEQFF
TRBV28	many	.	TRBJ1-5	TGTGCCAGCTGTGTGGCAGGGGTGAGGCAGCCCCAGCATTTT	CASCVAGVRQPQHF
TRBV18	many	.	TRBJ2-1	TGTGCCAGCTCACCGTTGGGTTCCCTAGCTAAGGGGAATGAGCAGTTCTTC	CASSPLGSLAKGNEQFF
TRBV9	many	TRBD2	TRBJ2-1	TGTGCCAGCAGCGTAGGCGGGAGGGTCGGGAATGAGCAGTTCTTC	CASSVGGRVGNEQFF
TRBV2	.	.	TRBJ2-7	TGTGCCAGCAGTGGAGGACGGCTGGAGGCCTACGAGCAGTACTTC	CASSGGRLEAYEQYF
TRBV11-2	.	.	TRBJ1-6	TGTGCCAGCAGCTTGGTCACTCGGCATTCACCCCTCCACTTT	CASSLVTRHSPLHF
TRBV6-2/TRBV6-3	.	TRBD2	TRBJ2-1	TGTGCCAGCACGGGGACTAGAGTCTACAATGAGCAGTTCTTC	CASTGTRVYNEQFF
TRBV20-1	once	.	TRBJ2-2	TGCAGTGCTAGAGATCTTAGGTTCTCATTCCTTCACGGGGAGCTGTTTTTT	CSARDLRFSFLHGELFF
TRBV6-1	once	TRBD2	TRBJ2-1	TGTGCCAGCAGTGAACTAATCAGAGTCCTAGCGGTGTCCAGAAGAGGGCCAGGGGAGCAGTTCTTC	CASSELIRVLAVSRRGPGEQFF
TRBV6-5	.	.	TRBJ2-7	TGTGCCAGCAGTTCGGTGCCCATGGCCTACGATCAGTACTTC	CASSSVPMAYDQYF
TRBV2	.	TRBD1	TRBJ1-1	TGTGCCAGCGGGCCGGGACAGCAAAACACTGAAGCTTTCTTT	CASGPGQQNTEAFF
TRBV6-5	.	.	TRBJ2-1	TGTGCCAGCAGTTACGGGAAGTACAATGAGCAGTTCTTC	CASSYGKYNEQFF
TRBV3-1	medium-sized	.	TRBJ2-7	TGTGCCAGCAGCCCGAGCTCCTACGAGCAGTACTTC	CASSPSSYEQYF
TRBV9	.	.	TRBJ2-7	TGTGCCAGCAGCCCAAGCGGTATAATCGCCTACGAGCAGTACTTC	CASSPSGIIAYEQYF
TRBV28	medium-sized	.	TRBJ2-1	TGTGCCAGCAGTCGGACTACAGGCTCCTACAATGAGCAGTTCTTC	CASSRTTGSYNEQFF
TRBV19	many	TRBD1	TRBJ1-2	TGTGCCAGTAGTATAGCAAGGACAGGGCTTTATGGCTACACCTTC	CASSIARTGLYGYTF